The 32 T cell receptor beta chains below come from one sample, sequenced in a study of blood T cell repertoires in COVID-19. Measured with immunoSEQ multiplex PCR; TCRdb has only the in-frame clones, and not every one. Of more than 200,000 clones in the sample, 87% were seen once. What was sequenced was PBMCs or T cells enriched from blood (not recorded which). Every receptor here comes from a woman aged 25-40 years with acute COVID-19.

This sequence joins TRBV5-6 and TRBJ1-2; D gene ambiguous. CDR1 and CDR2 (germline): SGHDT, YYEEEE. The CDR3 covers 15 residues. V was clipped by 1 base and J by 1 base, with 11 bases between them. In nucleotides, the CDR3 is TGTGCCAGCAGCTTGAGGCAGGCGCTTAACTATGGCTACACCTTC. Protein product: CASSLRQALNYGYTF.

The rearrangement uses TRBV28 and TRBJ1-1; 7 positions agree with TRBD1. Losses at the gene ends were 2 bases for V and 10 bases for J; bases not matched to a gene: 4. The germline V gene encodes CDR1 MDHEN and CDR2 SYDVKM. The CDR3 spans 12 residues. CDR3 in DNA: TGTGCCAGCAGTTTAGGCCAGGGGGGAGCTTTCTTT. Its translation is CASSLGQGGAFF.

CDR3 in amino acids: CASRVLGELFF. CDR3 bases: TGTGCCAGCAGGGTACTCGGGGAGCTGTTTTTT. The chain uses TRBV28 and TRBJ2-2; D is unresolved. V was trimmed by 6 bases and J by 7 bases, leaving 6 bases between them. Germline values: CDR1 MDHEN, CDR2 SYDVKM. The CDR3 spans 11 residues.

The genes are TRBV10-3 and TRBJ2-1, with 11 bases matching TRBD2. This CDR3 spans 16 amino acids. CDR1 is ENHRY and CDR2 is SYGVKD in the germline V gene. V was clipped by 5 bases and J by 2 bases; unmatched bases: 5. CDR3 region: CAISFPTSGAYNEQFF. CDR3 nucleotide sequence: TGTGCCATCAGTTTCCCGACTAGCGGGGCCTACAATGAGCAGTTCTTC.

The DNA of the CDR3 is TGTGCCAGCAGTGTTTCTAGCGGGGGGCCTACCTACAATGAGCAGTTCTTC. This sequence encodes CASSVSSGGPTYNEQFF. The chain has TRBV6-1 and TRBJ2-1, with 11 nucleotides matching TRBD2. The CDR3 sequence is 17 residues long. Germline V gene sequence: CDR1 MNHNS, CDR2 SASEGT. After removal of 4 bases from V and 2 bases from J, the junction contained 7 bases not matched to a gene.

The chain is built from TRBV13 and TRBJ1-2, with D possibly matching TRBD1 (5 bases). V was clipped by 0 bases and J by 6 bases, with 14 bases between them. The length of the CDR3 is 15 residues. Germline loops: CDR1 PRHDT, CDR2 FYEKMQ (reference sequence). In nucleotides, the CDR3 is TGTGCCAGCAGCTTAGGCCTTGGGGGAGGGGATGGCTACACCTTC. Residues: CASSLGLGGGDGYTF.

This clone came up a few times. The chain employs TRBV4-1 and TRBJ1-5; no clear D gene. This CDR3 is 17 amino acids long. Germline V gene sequence: CDR1 MGHRA, CDR2 YSYEKL. Trimming removed 2 bases at V and 10 bases at J, with 24 bases between. The CDR3 protein is CASSQPTGRENQRPQHF. The CDR3 nucleotides read TGCGCCAGCAGCCAACCGACCGGTCGAGAAAACCAGCGACCCCAGCATTTT.

This rearrangement joins TRBV30 to TRBJ1-1, with D maybe TRBD1 (6 bases). The germline V and J ends were trimmed by 2 bases and 4 bases, with 23 bases remaining between them. The CDR3 extends over 17 amino acids. Germline lookup yields CDR1 GTSNPN and CDR2 SVGIG (reference sequence). In nucleotides, the CDR3 is TGTGCCTGGAGTTGGGTCCCCCCCGCCAGGGGTCCCACTGAAGCTTTCTTT. This translates into CAWSWVPPARGPTEAFF.

The chain has TRBV3-1 (or the pseudogene TRBV3-2) and TRBJ2-2, with unresolved D. The CDR3 runs to 16 residues. Trimming took off 1 base at V and 0 bases at J, with 9 bases between the two ends. Looked up from germline, CDR1 is LGHDT and CDR2 is YNNKEL (reference sequence). This CDR3 reads CASSQVGGANTGELFF. The DNA of the CDR3 is TGTGCCAGCAGCCAAGTGGGTGGAGCGAACACCGGGGAGCTGTTTTTT.

The gene calls are TRBV28 and TRBJ2-3, with 9 bases that match TRBD1. The V gene end was trimmed by 5 bases and the J gene end by 6 bases; junction bases not matched to a gene: 9. Germline V gives CDR1 MDHEN, CDR2 SYDVKM. CDR3 length: 15 amino acids. DNA of the CDR3: TGTGCCAGCAGTCACGGGACAGGGTCTCTGGATACGCAGTATTTT. It translates to CASSHGTGSLDTQYF.

This chain links TRBV9 with TRBJ2-7, with D unclear. Trimming pared 0 bases from V and 3 bases from J, leaving 7 bases between. Germline V gene sequence: CDR1 SGDLS, CDR2 YYNGEE. The CDR3 has 13 amino acids. The chain's CDR3 is CASSVEAGYEQYF. In DNA form, the CDR3 reads TGTGCCAGCAGCGTAGAGGCAGGCTACGAGCAGTACTTC.

The chain carries TRBV2 and TRBJ1-1; maybe TRBD1 (5 bases). The CDR3 runs 13 residues. Trimming stripped 2 bases from V and 11 bases from J, with 15 bases between. Germline-derived CDR1 and CDR2 are SNHLY and FYNNEI. Written as DNA, the CDR3 is TGTGCCAGCAGTGAAAGTAGGCAGGGTGGTGCTTTCTTT. Protein: CASSESRQGGAFF.

This sequence joins TRBV20-1 and TRBJ2-1; weak D call: TRBD2 (7 bases). The length of the CDR3 is 17 residues. V lost 3 bases and J 8 bases, leaving 26 bases between the germline ends. Germline V gives CDR1 DFQATT, CDR2 SNEGSKA (reference sequence). CDR3 region: CSASGGTLGGPGDEQFF. The DNA of the CDR3 is TGCAGTGCTAGTGGAGGGACTCTGGGGGGGCCGGGCGATGAGCAGTTCTTC.

The chain has TRBV4-1 and TRBJ2-7, with TRBD2 matching over 7 bases. In germline, CDR1 is MGHRA, CDR2 YSYEKL. The trim removed 4 bases at V and 1 base at J, leaving 13 bases unmatched. The CDR3 runs 17 residues. The CDR3 DNA reads as TGCGCCAGCAGCCTGTGGGGCGGGGGACGAGGATCCTACGAGCAGTACTTC. Translating it yields CASSLWGGGRGSYEQYF.

The chain has TRBV10-1 and TRBJ2-7; D might be TRBD2 (5 bases). Germline V lookup: CDR1 WNHNN, CDR2 SYGVQD (reference sequence). The CDR3 spans 12 residues. V gave up 6 bases and J gave up 0 bases, with 6 bases separating them. This chain's CDR3 is CASSRGSYEQYF. CDR3 bases: TGCGCCAGCAGCCGGGGCTCCTACGAGCAGTACTTC.

The CDR3 loop reads CASSETVDREQFF. For the CDR3, the DNA is TGTGCCAGTTCAGAAACTGTGGACAGAGAGCAGTTCTTC. The chain recombines TRBV19 with TRBJ2-1; D may be TRBD1 (6 bases). Per the germline V gene, CDR1 is LNHDA and CDR2 is SQIVND (reference sequence). V was trimmed by 8 bases and J by 10 bases, leaving 18 bases between them. The CDR3 sequence is 13 residues long.

The chain uses TRBV27 and TRBJ2-1; 7 bases map to TRBD1. Germline assignment: CDR1 MNHEY and CDR2 SMNVEV (reference sequence). This CDR3 has 15 amino acids. The ends lost 5 bases at V and 5 bases at J; junction bases unmatched: 9. Written as DNA, the CDR3 is TGTGCCAGCAGTCCGTACAGGGGCACTGACAATGAGCAGTTCTTC. It specifies CASSPYRGTDNEQFF.

V gene TRBV28 combines with J gene TRBJ2-3, with D possibly TRBD2 on 6 matching bases. V lost 5 bases and J lost 6, with 12 bases in between. CDR1 and CDR2 (germline): MDHEN, SYDVKM. There are 13 residues in the CDR3. CDR3 in amino acids: CASSHRGVDTQYF. CDR3 DNA: TGTGCCAGCAGTCATCGCGGGGTGGATACGCAGTATTTT.

A single count supports this clone. The chain couples TRBV21-1 to TRBJ2-6; the D segment call TRBD1 is taken from the table without a DNA check. TRBV21-1 is listed as a pseudogene. The length of the CDR3 is 19 residues. CDR3 coding DNA: TGTGCCAGCAGCACTCAGGGGACAGGGGATTATGGTGGGGCCAACGTCCTGACTTTC. Its translation is CASSTQGTGDYGGANVLTF.

The chain uses TRBV28 and TRBJ1-5; tentatively, D is TRBD1 (6 bases). Between the trimmed V and J ends, which lost 8 bases and 5 bases, there was a span of 16 bases. The CDR3 is made up of 14 amino acids. Germline V gene lookup returns CDR1 MDHEN and CDR2 SYDVKM. In nucleotides, the CDR3 is TGTGCCAGCGGCTTCACAGGGAGATATCAGCCCCAGCATTTT. Encoded protein: CASGFTGRYQPQHF.

This chain connects TRBV4-3 to TRBJ2-4; D unresolved. Trimming stripped 0 bases from V and 4 bases from J, with 7 bases between. Germline assignment: CDR1 LGHNA and CDR2 YSLEER. The CDR3 is 14 amino acids. This chain's CDR3 is CASSQDFQKNIQYF. The CDR3 nucleotides read TGCGCCAGCAGCCAAGATTTCCAGAAAAACATTCAGTACTTC.

The V and J genes are TRBV5-4 and TRBJ1-4; TRBD1 aligns across 9 bases. The V and J ends lost 0 bases and 8 bases, in that order; junction bases with no gene match: 11. CDR1 SGHNT and CDR2 YYREEE come from the germline V gene (reference sequence). This CDR3 is built from 17 residues. CDR3 in amino acids: CASSLDPGQGIAEKLFF. CDR3 coding DNA: TGTGCCAGCAGCTTGGATCCGGGACAGGGAATTGCGGAAAAACTGTTTTTT.

In this sample, this clone turned up a few times. The chain combines TRBV28 with TRBJ1-4; TRBD1 aligns across 8 bases. From germline, CDR1 is MDHEN and CDR2 SYDVKM. CDR3 length: 15 amino acids. V shed 5 bases and J 7 bases; nucleotides not matched to a gene: 9. CDR3 DNA sequence: TGTGCCAGCAGTCCCCCGGACAGGGTTCGTGAAAAACTGTTTTTT. Protein: CASSPPDRVREKLFF.

The V call is TRBV4-1, the J call TRBJ2-7; TRBD1 matches 8 bases. The CDR3 sequence is 14 residues long. Germline CDR1 MGHRA, CDR2 YSYEKL. The ends lost 3 bases at V and 0 bases at J; junction bases unmatched: 1. DNA of the CDR3: TGCGCCAGCAGCCATGGACAGGGCTCCTACGAGCAGTACTTC. This gives the protein CASSHGQGSYEQYF.

The genes are TRBV7-2 and TRBJ2-5, with D possibly matching TRBD2 (5 bases). V lost 3 bases to trimming and J lost 3 bases, with 11 bases between them. This CDR3 has 14 amino acids. CDR1 SGHTA and CDR2 FQGNSA come from the germline V gene. The CDR3: CASSFRGGEETQYF. The CDR3 DNA follows: TGTGCCAGCAGCTTTCGAGGAGGAGAAGAGACCCAGTACTTC.

For the CDR3, the DNA is TGCAGCGTCGCGGAGGGACGTTATGGCTACACCTTC. Translated, it gives CSVAEGRYGYTF. The V and J genes are TRBV29-1 and TRBJ1-2; perhaps TRBD1 as D (5 bases). CDR1 is SQVTM, CDR2 ANQGSEA, per germline. The V end was cut by 6 bases, the J end by 5 bases, with 13 bases between. The length of the CDR3 is 12 residues. The complete variable domain, with remaining parts taken from reference TRBV29-1 and TRBJ1-2, reads SAVISQKPSRDICQRGTSLTIQCQVDSQVTMMFWYRQQPGQSLTLIATANQGSEATYESGFVIDKFPISRPNLTFSTLTVSNMSPEDSSIYLCSVAEGRYGYTFGSGTRLTVV.

Of note for this clone: An end of the junction differs from the germline gene, which may be a read error. The V call is TRBV27, the J call TRBJ1-3; D is uncertain. Germline V gene data show CDR1 as MNHEY and CDR2 as SMNVEV (reference sequence). This CDR3 has 13 residues. CDR3 bases: TGTACCAGCAGTCGGTCCTCTGGAAACACCATATATTTT. Its protein is CTSSRSSGNTIYF.

Only a few counts were recorded for this clone. This chain connects TRBV5-8 to TRBJ1-4; the match to TRBD1 covers 7 bases. CDR3 size: 15 residues. V trimming: 9 bases; J trimming: 8 bases; junction bases outside the gene matches: 16. CDR1 is SGHTS and CDR2 is YDEGEE in the germline V gene. CDR3 DNA: TGTGCCACCACTGACAGGGTGAGCCTTGGGGAAAAACTGTTTTTT. Protein sequence: CATTDRVSLGEKLFF. Drawing the rest from reference TRBV5-8 and TRBJ1-4, the complete variable domain is EAGVTQSPTHLIKTRGQQATLRCSPISGHTSVYWYQQALGLGLQFLLWYDEGEERNRGNFPPRFSGRQFPNYSSELNVNALELEDSALYLCATTDRVSLGEKLFFGSGTQLSVL.

The rearrangement joins TRBV6-6 to TRBJ1-5, with no clear D. The CDR3 spans 12 residues. Trimming cost V 2 bases and J 4 bases, with 3 bases left between them. CDR1 and CDR2 from the germline V gene are MNHNY and SVGAGI (reference sequence). For the CDR3, the DNA is TGTGCCAGCAGTTACCAAAATCAGCCCCAGCATTTT. Translated, it gives CASSYQNQPQHF.

The CDR3 DNA follows: TGTGCCAGCACCAGACGGGACAGATCTAACTATGGCTACACCTTC. Its translation is CASTRRDRSNYGYTF. The chain carries TRBV6-5 and TRBJ1-2; TRBD1 matches 7 bases. Trimming took 7 bases from V and 0 from J; bases not matched to a gene: 8. Germline V CDR1 and CDR2: MNHEY, SVGAGI. The length of the CDR3 is 15 residues.

The gene calls are TRBV19 and TRBJ1-3; D gene unclear. The CDR3 contains 14 residues. The V end was cut by 3 bases, the J end by 0 bases, with 6 bases between. The V gene's germline CDR1 is LNHDA and CDR2 SQIVND (reference sequence). The CDR3 sequence: CASSMGLSGNTIYF. CDR3 nucleotides: TGTGCCAGTAGTATGGGCCTCTCTGGAAACACCATATATTTT.

V and J are TRBV6-9 and TRBJ2-5; possibly TRBD2 for D (5 bases). The V gene lost 6 bases and the J gene lost 1 base, with 18 bases spanning the gap. This CDR3 comprises 16 residues. The germline V gene encodes CDR1 MNHGY and CDR2 SVAAGI. The CDR3 DNA sequence: TGTGCCAGCAGGTATGCCCGGACTGGCGGCCAAGAGACCCAGTACTTC. Translation gives CASRYARTGGQETQYF.